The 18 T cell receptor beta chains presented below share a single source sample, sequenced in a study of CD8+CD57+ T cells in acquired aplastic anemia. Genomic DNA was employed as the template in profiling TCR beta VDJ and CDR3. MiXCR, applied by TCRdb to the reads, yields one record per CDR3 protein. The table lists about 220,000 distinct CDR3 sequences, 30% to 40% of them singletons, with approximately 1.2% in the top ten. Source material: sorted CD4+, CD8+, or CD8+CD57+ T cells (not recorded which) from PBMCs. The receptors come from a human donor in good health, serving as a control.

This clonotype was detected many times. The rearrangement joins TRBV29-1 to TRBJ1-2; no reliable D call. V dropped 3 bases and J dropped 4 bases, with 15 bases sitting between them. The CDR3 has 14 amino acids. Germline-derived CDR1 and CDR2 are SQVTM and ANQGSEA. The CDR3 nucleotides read TGCAGCGTTGATTGGGTCGACGGACGCTATGGCTACACCTTC. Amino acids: CSVDWVDGRYGYTF.

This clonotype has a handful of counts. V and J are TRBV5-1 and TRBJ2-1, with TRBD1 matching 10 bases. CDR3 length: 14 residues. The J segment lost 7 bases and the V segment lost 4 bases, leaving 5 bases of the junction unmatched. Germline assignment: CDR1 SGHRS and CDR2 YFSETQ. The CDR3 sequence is CASSPGTGANEQFF. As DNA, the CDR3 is TGCGCCAGCAGCCCCGGGACAGGGGCTAATGAGCAGTTCTTC.

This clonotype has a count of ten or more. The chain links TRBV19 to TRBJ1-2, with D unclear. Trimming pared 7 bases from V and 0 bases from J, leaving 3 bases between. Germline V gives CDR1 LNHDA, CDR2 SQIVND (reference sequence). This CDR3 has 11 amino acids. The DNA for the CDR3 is TGTGCCAGTACTTCTAACTATGGCTACACCTTC. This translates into CASTSNYGYTF.

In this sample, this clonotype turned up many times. This CDR3 is CASSLVTGSSYEQYF. CDR3 DNA: TGTGCCAGCAGCTTGGTGACGGGGAGCTCCTACGAGCAGTACTTC. The rearrangement uses TRBV5-5 and TRBJ2-7, with D maybe TRBD2 (5 bases). The V and J ends lost 0 bases and 0 bases respectively, with 10 bases between them. This CDR3 is 15 amino acids long. Looked up from germline, CDR1 is SGHKS and CDR2 is YYEKEE (reference sequence).

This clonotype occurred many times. In nucleotides, the CDR3 is TGCGCCAGCTCGGCGGGAGGGGTTGGCGAGCAGTACTTC. Its translation: CASSAGGVGEQYF. This chain connects TRBV5-1 to TRBJ2-7; TRBD2 matches 9 bases. CDR3 length: 13 residues. In germline, CDR1 is SGHRS, CDR2 YFSETQ. Trimming at V came to 7 bases and at J to 6 bases, leaving 8 bases not matched to a gene.

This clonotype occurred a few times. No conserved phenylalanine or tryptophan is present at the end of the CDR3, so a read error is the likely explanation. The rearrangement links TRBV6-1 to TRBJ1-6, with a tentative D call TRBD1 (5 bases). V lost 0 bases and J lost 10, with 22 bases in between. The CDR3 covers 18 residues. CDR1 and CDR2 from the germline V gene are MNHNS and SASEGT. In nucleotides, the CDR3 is TGTGCCAGCAGTGAAGCGCGGGAGGGGCCAACGACAAAGTCACCCCTCCACTCT. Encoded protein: CASSEAREGPTTKSPLHS.

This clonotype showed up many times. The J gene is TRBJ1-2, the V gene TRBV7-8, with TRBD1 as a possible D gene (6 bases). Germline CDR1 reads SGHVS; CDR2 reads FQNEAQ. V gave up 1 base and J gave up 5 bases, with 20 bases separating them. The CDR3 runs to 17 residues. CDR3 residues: CASSLGKWTAHSYGYTF. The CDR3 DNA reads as TGTGCCAGCAGCTTAGGGAAATGGACAGCTCACTCTTATGGCTACACCTTC.

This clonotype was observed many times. The CDR3 loop reads CSALQVINYGYTF. The CDR3 region has the DNA TGCAGCGCCCTACAGGTTATTAACTATGGCTACACCTTC. This rearrangement joins TRBV29-1 to TRBJ1-2; tentatively, D is TRBD1 (5 bases). V lost 7 bases to trimming and J lost 1 base, with 13 bases between them. Germline V lookup: CDR1 SQVTM, CDR2 ANQGSEA. The CDR3 spans 13 residues. Looking up the rest from reference TRBV29-1 and TRBJ1-2 gives the full variable domain: SAVISQKPSRDICQRGTSLTIQCQVDSQVTMMFWYRQQPGQSLTLIATANQGSEATYESGFVIDKFPISRPNLTFSTLTVSNMSPEDSSIYLCSALQVINYGYTFGSGTRLTVV.

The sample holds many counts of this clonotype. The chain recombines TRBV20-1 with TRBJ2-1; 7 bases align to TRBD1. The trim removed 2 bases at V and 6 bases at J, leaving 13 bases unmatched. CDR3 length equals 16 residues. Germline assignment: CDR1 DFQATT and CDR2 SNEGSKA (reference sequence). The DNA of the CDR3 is TGCAGTGCTAGACCCGGGACAGCGGACATTGGCAATGAGCAGTTCTTC. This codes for CSARPGTADIGNEQFF.

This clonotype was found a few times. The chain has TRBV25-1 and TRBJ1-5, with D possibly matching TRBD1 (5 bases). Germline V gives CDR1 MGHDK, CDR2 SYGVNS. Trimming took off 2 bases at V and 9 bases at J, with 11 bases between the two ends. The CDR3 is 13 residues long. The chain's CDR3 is CASSEAQTGPQHF. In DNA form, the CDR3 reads TGTGCCAGCAGTGAAGCCCAAACAGGGCCCCAGCATTTT.

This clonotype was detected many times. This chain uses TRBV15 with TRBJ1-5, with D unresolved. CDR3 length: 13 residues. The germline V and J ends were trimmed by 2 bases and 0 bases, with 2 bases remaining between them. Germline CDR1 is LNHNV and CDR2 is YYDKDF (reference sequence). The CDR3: CATSRNSNQPQHF. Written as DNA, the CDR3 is TGTGCCACCAGCAGAAATAGCAATCAGCCCCAGCATTTT.

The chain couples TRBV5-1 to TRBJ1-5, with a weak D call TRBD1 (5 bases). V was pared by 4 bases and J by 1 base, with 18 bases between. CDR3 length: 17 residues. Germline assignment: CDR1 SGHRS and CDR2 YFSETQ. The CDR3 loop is CASSLGVGDPSNQPQHF. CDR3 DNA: TGCGCCAGCAGCCTGGGGGTCGGGGACCCGAGCAATCAGCCCCAGCATTTT.

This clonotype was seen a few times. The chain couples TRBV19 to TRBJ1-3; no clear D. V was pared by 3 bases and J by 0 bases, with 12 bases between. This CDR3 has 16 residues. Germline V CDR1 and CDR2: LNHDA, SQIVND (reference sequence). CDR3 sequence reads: CASSIRTTGSGNTIYF. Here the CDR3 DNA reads TGTGCCAGTAGTATCCGCACCACTGGCTCTGGAAACACCATATATTTT. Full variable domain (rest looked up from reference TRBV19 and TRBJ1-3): DGGITQSPKYLFRKEGQNVTLSCEQNLNHDAMYWYRQDPGQGLRLIYYSQIVNDFQKGDIAEGYSVSREKKESFPLTVTSAQKNPTAFYLCASSIRTTGSGNTIYFGEGSWLTVV.

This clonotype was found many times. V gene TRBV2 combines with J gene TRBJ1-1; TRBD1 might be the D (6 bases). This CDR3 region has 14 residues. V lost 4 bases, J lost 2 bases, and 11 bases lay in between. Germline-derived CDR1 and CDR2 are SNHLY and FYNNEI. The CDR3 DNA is TGTGCCAGCAGTGTCGACAGGCTTAACACTGAAGCTTTCTTT. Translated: CASSVDRLNTEAFF.

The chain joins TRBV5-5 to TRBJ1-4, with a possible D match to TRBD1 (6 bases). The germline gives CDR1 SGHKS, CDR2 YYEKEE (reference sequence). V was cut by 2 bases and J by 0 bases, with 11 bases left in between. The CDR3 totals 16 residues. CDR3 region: CASSFSGGATNEKLFF. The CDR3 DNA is TGTGCCAGCAGCTTCTCCGGGGGCGCAACTAATGAAAAACTGTTTTTT.

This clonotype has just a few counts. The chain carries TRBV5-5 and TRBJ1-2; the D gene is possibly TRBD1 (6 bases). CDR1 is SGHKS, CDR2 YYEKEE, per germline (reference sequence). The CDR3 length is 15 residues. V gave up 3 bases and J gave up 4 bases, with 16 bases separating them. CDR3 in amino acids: CASSSSEDSFYGYTF. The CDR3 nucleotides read TGTGCCAGCAGCTCCTCTGAGGACAGTTTCTATGGCTACACCTTC.

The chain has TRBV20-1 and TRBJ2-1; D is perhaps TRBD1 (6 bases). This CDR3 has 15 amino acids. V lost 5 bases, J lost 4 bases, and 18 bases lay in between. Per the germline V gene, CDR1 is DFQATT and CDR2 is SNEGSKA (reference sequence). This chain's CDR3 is CSAPTGRRAYNEQFF. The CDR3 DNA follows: TGCAGTGCTCCGACAGGCCGTCGGGCGTACAATGAGCAGTTCTTC.

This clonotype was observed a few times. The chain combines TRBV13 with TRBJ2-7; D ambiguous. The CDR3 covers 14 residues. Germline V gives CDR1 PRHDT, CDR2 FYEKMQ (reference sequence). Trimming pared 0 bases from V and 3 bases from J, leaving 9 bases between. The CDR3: CASSLGLQSYEQYF. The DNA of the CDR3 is TGTGCCAGCAGCTTAGGCCTACAGAGCTACGAGCAGTACTTC.